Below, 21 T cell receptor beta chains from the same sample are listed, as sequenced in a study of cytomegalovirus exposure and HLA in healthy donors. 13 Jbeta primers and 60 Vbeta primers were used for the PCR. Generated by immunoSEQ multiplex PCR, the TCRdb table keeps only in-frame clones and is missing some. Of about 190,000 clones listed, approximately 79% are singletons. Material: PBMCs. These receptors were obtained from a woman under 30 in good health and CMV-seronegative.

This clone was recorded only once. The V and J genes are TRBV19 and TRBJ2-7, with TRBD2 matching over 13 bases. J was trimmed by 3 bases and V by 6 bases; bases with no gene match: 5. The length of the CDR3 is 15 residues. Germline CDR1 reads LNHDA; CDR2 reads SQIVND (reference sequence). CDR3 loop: CASRWGLAGNYEQYF. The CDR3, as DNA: TGTGCCAGTAGATGGGGACTAGCGGGAAACTACGAGCAGTACTTC.

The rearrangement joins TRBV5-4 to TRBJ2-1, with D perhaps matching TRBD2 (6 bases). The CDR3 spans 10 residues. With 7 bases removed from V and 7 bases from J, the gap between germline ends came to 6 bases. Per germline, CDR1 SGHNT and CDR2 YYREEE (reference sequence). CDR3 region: CASGGNEQFF. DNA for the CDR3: TGTGCCAGCGGGGGGAATGAGCAGTTCTTC.

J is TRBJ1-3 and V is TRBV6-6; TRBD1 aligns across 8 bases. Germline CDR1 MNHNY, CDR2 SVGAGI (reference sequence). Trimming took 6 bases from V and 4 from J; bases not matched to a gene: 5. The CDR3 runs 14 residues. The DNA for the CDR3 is TGTGCCAGCAGCAAGACAGGGGTCGGAAACACCATATATTTT. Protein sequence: CASSKTGVGNTIYF.

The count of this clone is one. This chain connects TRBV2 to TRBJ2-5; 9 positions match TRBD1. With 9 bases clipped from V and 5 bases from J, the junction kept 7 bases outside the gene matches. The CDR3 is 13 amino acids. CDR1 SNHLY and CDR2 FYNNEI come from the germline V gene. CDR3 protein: CARSTGGRETQYF. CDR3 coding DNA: TGTGCCAGATCAACAGGGGGCCGGGAGACCCAGTACTTC.

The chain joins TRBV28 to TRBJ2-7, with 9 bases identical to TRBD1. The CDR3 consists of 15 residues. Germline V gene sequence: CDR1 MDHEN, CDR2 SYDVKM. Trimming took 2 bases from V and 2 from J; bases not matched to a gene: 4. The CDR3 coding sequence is TGTGCCAGCAGTTTAGGGACAGGGCCCCCCTACGAGCAGTACTTC. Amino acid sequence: CASSLGTGPPYEQYF.

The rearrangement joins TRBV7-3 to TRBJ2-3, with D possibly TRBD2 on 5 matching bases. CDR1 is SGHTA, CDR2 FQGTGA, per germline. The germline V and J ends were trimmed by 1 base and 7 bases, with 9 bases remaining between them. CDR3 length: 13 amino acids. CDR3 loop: CASSLSGRNTQYF. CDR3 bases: TGTGCCAGCAGCTTAAGCGGGCGGAATACGCAGTATTTT. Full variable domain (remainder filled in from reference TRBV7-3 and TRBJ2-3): GAGVSQTPSNKVTEKGKYVELRCDPISGHTALYWYRQSLGQGPEFLIYFQGTGAADDSGLPNDRFFAVRPEGSVSTLKIQRTERGDSAVYLCASSLSGRNTQYFGPGTRLTVL.

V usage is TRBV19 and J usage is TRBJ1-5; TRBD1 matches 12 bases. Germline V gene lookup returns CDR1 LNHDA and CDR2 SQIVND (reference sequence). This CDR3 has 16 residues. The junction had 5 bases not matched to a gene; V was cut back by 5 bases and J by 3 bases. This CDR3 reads CASSGRDRGHNQPQHF. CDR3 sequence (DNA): TGTGCCAGTAGTGGCCGGGACAGGGGGCACAATCAGCCCCAGCATTTT.

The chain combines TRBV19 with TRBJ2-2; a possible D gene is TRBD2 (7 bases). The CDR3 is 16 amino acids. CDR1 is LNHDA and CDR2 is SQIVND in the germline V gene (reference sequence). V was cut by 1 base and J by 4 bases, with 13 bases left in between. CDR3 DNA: TGTGCCAGTAGTATAGCGGGGGGCCTTAGCACCGGGGAGCTGTTTTTT. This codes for CASSIAGGLSTGELFF.

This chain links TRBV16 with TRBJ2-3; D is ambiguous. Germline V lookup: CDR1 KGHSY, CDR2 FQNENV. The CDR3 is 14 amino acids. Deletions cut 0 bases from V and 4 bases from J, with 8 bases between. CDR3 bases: TGTGCCAGCAGCCAATCTTTCGGGTCAGATACGCAGTATTTT. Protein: CASSQSFGSDTQYF.

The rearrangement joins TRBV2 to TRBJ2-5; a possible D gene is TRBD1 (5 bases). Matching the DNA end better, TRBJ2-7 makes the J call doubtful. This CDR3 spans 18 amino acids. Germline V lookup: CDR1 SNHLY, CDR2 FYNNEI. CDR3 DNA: TGTGCCAGCAGTGAAGGGTATACAGGATGGGCCAGCGCCTACGAGCAGTACTTC. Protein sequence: CASSEGYTGWASAYEQYF.

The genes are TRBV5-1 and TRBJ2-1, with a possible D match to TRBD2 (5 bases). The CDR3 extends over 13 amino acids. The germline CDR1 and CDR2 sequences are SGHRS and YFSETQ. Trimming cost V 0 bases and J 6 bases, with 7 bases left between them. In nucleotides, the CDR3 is TGCGCCAGCAGCTTGGGGGCGGGCAATGAGCAGTTCTTC. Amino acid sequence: CASSLGAGNEQFF.

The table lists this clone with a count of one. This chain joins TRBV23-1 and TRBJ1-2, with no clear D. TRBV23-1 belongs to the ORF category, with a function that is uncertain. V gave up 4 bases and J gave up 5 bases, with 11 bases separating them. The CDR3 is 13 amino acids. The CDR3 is CASSRTPLYGYTF. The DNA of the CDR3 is TGCGCCAGCAGTCGCACCCCTCTATATGGCTACACCTTC.

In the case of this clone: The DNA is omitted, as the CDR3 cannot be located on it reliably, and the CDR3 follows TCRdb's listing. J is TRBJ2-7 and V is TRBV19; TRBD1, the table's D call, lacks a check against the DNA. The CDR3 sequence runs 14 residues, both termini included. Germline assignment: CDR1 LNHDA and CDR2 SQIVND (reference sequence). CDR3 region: CASSILAAPYEQYF.

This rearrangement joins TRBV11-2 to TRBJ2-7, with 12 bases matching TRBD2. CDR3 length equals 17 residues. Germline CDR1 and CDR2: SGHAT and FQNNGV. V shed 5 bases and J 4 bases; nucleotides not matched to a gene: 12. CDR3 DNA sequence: TGTGCCAGCAGCCAAATTCGGACTAGCGGGATAACGTACGAGCAGTACTTC. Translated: CASSQIRTSGITYEQYF.

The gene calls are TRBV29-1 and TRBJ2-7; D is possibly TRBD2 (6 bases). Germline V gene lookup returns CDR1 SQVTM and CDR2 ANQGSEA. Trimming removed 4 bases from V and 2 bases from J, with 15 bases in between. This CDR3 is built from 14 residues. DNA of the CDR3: TGCAGCGTTGGGGACGCGGGACCCACCTACGAGCAGTACTTC. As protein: CSVGDAGPTYEQYF.

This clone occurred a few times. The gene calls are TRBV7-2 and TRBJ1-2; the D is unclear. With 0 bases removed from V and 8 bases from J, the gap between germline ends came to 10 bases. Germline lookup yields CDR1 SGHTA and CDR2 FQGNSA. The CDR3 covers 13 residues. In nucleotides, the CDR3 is TGTGCCAGCAGCTTAGCGGGTTCGGGGGGCTACACCTTC. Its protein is CASSLAGSGGYTF.

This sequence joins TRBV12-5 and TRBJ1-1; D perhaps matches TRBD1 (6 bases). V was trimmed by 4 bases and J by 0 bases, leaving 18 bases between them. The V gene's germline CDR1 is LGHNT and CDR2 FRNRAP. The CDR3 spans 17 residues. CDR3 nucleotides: TGTGCTAGTGGTTCAAGTCCTCCCGGGACATTGAACACTGAAGCTTTCTTT. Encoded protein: CASGSSPPGTLNTEAFF.

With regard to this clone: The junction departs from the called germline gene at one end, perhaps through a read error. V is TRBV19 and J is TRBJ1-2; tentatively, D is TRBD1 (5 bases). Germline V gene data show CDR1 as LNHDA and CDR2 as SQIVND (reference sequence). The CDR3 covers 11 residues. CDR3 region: CASRIGEGYTF. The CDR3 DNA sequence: TGTGCCAGTCGTATAGGGGAGGGCTACACCTTC.

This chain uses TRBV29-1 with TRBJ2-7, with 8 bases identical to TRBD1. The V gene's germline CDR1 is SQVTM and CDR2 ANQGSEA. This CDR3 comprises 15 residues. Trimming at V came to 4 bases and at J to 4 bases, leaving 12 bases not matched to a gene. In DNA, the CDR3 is TGCAGCGTTGGAATACGGACAGGGCGATCTTACGAGCAGTACTTC. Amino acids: CSVGIRTGRSYEQYF.

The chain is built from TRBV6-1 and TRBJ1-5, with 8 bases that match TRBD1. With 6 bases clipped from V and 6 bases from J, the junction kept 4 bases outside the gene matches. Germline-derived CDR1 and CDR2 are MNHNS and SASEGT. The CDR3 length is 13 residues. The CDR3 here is CASRLTGGQPQHF. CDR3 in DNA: TGTGCCAGCAGACTCACAGGGGGTCAGCCCCAGCATTTT.

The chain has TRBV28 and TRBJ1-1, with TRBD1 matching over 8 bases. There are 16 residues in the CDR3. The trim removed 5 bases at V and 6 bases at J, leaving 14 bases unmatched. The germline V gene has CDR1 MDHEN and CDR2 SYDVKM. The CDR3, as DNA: TGTGCCAGCAGTGGACAGGGAGCCAACCCGCGGTCTGAAGCTTTCTTT. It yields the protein CASSGQGANPRSEAFF.